This T cell receptor beta chain was recorded in a study of response to subunit inactivated influenza vaccine. The CDR3 length is 15 residues. The J segment lost 1 base and the V segment lost 5 bases, leaving 6 bases of the junction unmatched. Germline CDR1 reads SGHTA; CDR2 reads FQGNSA. One entry per CDR3 protein results from TCRdb running MiXCR on the RT-PCR reads. Here the sample spans roughly 290,000 distinct CDR3 sequences, about a fifth being singletons. Study-level results: Researchers suggested that each seasonal influenza vaccination recruits few new T cells.

Concerning this clonotype itself: What it recognizes is unknown.

This TCR was sampled from a man aged 45-69 years who received an inactivated influenza vaccine. The chain joins TRBV7-2 to TRBJ2-5, with 8 positions matching TRBD1. The input for sequencing was PBMCs from blood, taken less than 22 months after vaccination. Here the CDR3 reads CASSAQTGVQETQYF. CDR3 nucleotide sequence: TGTGCCAGCAGCGCTCAGACAGGGGTCCAAGAGACCCAGTACTTC.